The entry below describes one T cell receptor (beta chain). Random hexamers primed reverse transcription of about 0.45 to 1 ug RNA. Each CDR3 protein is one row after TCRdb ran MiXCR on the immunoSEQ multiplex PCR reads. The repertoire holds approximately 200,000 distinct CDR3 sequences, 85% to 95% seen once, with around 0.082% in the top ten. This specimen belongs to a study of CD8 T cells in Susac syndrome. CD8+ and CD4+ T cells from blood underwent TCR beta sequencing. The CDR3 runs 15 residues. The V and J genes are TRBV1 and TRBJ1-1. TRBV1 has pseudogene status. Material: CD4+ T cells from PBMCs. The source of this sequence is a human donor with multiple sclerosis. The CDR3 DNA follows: TGCACCAGCAGCCACAACGGGACTATCGGCACTGAAGCTTTCTTT. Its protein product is CTSSHNGTIGTEAFF.